The following is a TCR beta chain sequence with its context. The sample is drawn from a study of blood T cell repertoires in COVID-19. Germline V gene lookup returns CDR1 SNHLY and CDR2 FYNNEI. V lost 5 bases and J lost 5; bases outside the gene matches: 7. The CDR3 consists of 14 residues. Clones were sequenced by immunoSEQ multiplex PCR, and TCRdb holds only the in-frame ones, with some missing. The sample lists tens of thousands of clones; 88% were seen once. The chain couples TRBV2 to TRBJ2-5; 8 bases line up with TRBD1. Sequenced material: peripheral blood. The clonotype comes from a man in his sixties with acute or convalescent COVID-19. The CDR3 DNA follows: TGTGCCAGCAGTAGGACAGGGAATAGTGAGACCCAGTACTTC. Protein product: CASSRTGNSETQYF. The entire variable domain, with the rest obtained from reference TRBV2 and TRBJ2-5, is as follows: EPEVTQTPSHQVTQMGQEVILRCVPISNHLYFYWYRQILGQKVEFLVSFYNNEISEKSEIFDDQFSVERPDGSNFTLKIRSTKLEDSAMYFCASSRTGNSETQYFGPGTRLLVL.